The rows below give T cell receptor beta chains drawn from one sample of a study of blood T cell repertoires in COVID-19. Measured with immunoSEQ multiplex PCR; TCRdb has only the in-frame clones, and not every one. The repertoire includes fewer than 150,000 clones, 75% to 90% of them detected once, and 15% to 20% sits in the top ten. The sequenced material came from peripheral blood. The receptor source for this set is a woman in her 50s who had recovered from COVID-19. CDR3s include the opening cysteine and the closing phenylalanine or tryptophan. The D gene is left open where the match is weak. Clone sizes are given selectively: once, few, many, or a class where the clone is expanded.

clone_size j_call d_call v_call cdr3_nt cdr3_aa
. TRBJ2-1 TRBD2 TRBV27 TGTGCCAGCAGTCCCCTAGCGGGGGCGGAGGAGCAGTTCTTC CASSPLAGAEEQFF
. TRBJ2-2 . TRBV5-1 TGCGCCAGCAAAAACCGCTCAGGGACCGGGGAGCTGTTTTTT CASKNRSGTGELFF
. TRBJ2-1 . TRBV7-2 TGTGCCAGCAGGGTAGCGGAGAGCTCCTACAATGAGCAGTTCTTC CASRVAESSYNEQFF
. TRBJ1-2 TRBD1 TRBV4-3 TGCGCCAGCAGCCCGGGACAGGGGGTACGTGGCTACACCTTC CASSPGQGVRGYTF
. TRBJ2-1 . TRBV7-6 TGTGCCAGCAGCCCCTCGTTAACACCATACAATGAGCAGTTCTTC CASSPSLTPYNEQFF
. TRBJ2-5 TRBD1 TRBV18 TGTGCCAGCTCACCGACAGGGCTTTCGGAGACCCAGTACTTC CASSPTGLSETQYF
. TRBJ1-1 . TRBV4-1 TGCGCCAGCAGCCCATCCCTCCTACAGGGATTGAACACTGAAGCTTTCTTT CASSPSLLQGLNTEAFF
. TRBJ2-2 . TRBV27 TGTGCCAGCAGTTCCCGCATAGGGCGGGGGCTCACCGGGGAGCTGTTTTTT CASSSRIGRGLTGELFF
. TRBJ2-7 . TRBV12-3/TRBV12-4 TGTGCCAGTAGACAGCATAGCTCCTACGAGCAGTACTTC CASRQHSSYEQYF
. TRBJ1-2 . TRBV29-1 TGCAGCGCCACAGGGTCTAACTATGGCTACACCTTC CSATGSNYGYTF
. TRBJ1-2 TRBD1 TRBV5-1 TGCGCCAGCAGCTTGGCCCCCAGGGGGCTTGACTATGGCTACACCTTC CASSLAPRGLDYGYTF
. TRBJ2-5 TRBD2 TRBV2 TGTGCCAGCAAGGCCGGGACTAGCGGGAGAGCGGAGACCCAGTACTTC CASKAGTSGRAETQYF
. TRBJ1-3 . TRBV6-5 TGTGCCAGCAGTCGACGACAAGGATCAAACACCATATATTTT CASSRRQGSNTIYF
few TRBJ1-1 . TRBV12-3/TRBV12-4 TGTGCCAGCAGTTTAGGGCTTGAAGCTTTCTTT CASSLGLEAFF
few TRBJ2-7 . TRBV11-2 TGTGCCAGCAGCTTTGAAGGACAAACATCCTACGAGCAGTACTTC CASSFEGQTSYEQYF
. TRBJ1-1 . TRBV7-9 TGTGCCAGCAGCTCCCGGCAGGGCATCATGAACACTGAAGCTTTCTTT CASSSRQGIMNTEAFF
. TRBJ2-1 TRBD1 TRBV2 TGTGCCAGCAGTGAATGGGCACAGGGGCTTTACAATGAGCAGTTCTTC CASSEWAQGLYNEQFF
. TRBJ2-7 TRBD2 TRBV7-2 TGTGCCAGCAGCTCGGGACTAGCGCAGTACTTC CASSSGLAQYF
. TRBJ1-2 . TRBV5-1 TGCGCCAGCAGCCCTTGGACAGTTAACTATGGCTACACCTTC CASSPWTVNYGYTF
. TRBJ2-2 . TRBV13 TGTGCCAGCAGCTCCCTTGAGAGAGACACCGGGGAGCTGTTTTTT CASSSLERDTGELFF
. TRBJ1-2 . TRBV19 TGTGCCAGCCTTCCCAGGGCAGGGAATATCAATGGCTACACCTTC CASLPRAGNINGYTF
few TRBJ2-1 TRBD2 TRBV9 TGTGCCAGCAGCGTAGGTCTAGCGGGAGGCTCAGGTTTAGGTGAGCAGTTCTTC CASSVGLAGGSGLGEQFF
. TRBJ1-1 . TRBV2 TGTGCCAGCAGTGAGGCCAGGGAGGGCACTGAAGCTTTCTTT CASSEAREGTEAFF
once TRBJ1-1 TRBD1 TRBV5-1 TGCGCCAGCAGCAGAAGACAGGGGTCGGAAGCTTTCTTT CASSRRQGSEAFF
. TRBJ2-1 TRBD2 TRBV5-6 TGTGCCAGCAGCTTCGGGACTAGCGGCTACAATGAGCAGTTCTTC CASSFGTSGYNEQFF
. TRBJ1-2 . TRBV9 TGTGCCAGCAGCGGGGGGGTGTTCAGGACCTCTAACTATGGCTACACCTTC CASSGGVFRTSNYGYTF
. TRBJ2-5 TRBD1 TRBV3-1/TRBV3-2 TGTGCCAGCAGCCAAACTAGGGGACAGCAAGAGACCCAGTACTTC CASSQTRGQQETQYF
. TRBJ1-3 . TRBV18 TGTGCCAGCTCACCCGTTTCCGGTAGAAACACCATATATTTT CASSPVSGRNTIYF
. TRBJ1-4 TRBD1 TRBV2 TGTGCCAGCAGGAGGGGACAGGGGCATGAAAAACTGTTTTTT CASRRGQGHEKLFF
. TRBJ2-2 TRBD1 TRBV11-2 TGTGCCAGCAGCCGACCGGGACAGGGAGACGGGGAGCTGTTTTTT CASSRPGQGDGELFF
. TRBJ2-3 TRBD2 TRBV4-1 TGCGCCAGCAGCCAAGTGGGACTAGCGGCCGATACGCAGTATTTT CASSQVGLAADTQYF
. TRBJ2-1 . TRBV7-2 TGTGCCAGCAGCATACACGATGAGCAGTTCTTC CASSIHDEQFF
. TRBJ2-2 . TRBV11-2 TGTGCCAGCAGCTTATTGGCCTCGAACACCGGGGAGCTGTTTTTT CASSLLASNTGELFF
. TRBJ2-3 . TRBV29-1 TGCAGCGTTGTCAGAAGGGGCGCAGATACGCAGTATTTT CSVVRRGADTQYF
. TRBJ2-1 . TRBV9 TGTGCCAGCAGCGATCACTCCGGGACAATCGGGGAGCAGTTCTTC CASSDHSGTIGEQFF
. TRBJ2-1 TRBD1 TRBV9 TGTGCCAGCAGCATCACAGGGGAATTCTACAATGAGCAGTTCTTC CASSITGEFYNEQFF
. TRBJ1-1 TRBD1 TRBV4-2 TGTGCCAGCAGCCAAGAAGGACAGGGAAATCTGCTCACTGAAGCTTTCTTT CASSQEGQGNLLTEAFF
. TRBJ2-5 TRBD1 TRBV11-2 TGTGCCAGCAGCTTGACAGGGATGGAGACCCAGTACTTC CASSLTGMETQYF
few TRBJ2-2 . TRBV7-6 TGTGCCAGCAGCTTGAATCCGGGAAGCACCGGGGAGCTGTTTTTT CASSLNPGSTGELFF
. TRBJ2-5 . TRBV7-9 TGTGCCAGCAGCACCTCAGGGGAGACCCAGTACTTC CASSTSGETQYF
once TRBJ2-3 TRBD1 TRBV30 TGTGCCTGGAGGACATGGGGACAGGGATCGGATACGCAGTATTTT CAWRTWGQGSDTQYF
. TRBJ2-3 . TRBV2 TGTGCCAGCATACGGGAGAGGTCAGATACGCAGTATTTT CASIRERSDTQYF
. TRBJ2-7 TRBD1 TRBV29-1 TGCAGCGTTCGGGGTGAACAGGGGGGCGGATACGAGCAGTACTTC CSVRGEQGGGYEQYF
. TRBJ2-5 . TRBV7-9 TGTGCCAGCAGCCAGGACTCGTTGTTCCCAGAGACCCAGTACTTC CASSQDSLFPETQYF
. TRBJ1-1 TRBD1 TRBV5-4 TGTGCCAGCAGCTTGATGACAGGGGGTGATACTGAAGCTTTCTTT CASSLMTGGDTEAFF
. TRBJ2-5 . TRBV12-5 TGTGCTAGTGGTCGAGACAGGCTGGGAGAGACCCAGTACTTC CASGRDRLGETQYF
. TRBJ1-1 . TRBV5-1 TGCGCCAGCAGTTTATTACAGGTGAACACTGAAGCTTTCTTT CASSLLQVNTEAFF
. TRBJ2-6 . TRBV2 TGTGCCAGCGAGAGGTCTGGGGCCAACGTCCTGACTTTC CASERSGANVLTF